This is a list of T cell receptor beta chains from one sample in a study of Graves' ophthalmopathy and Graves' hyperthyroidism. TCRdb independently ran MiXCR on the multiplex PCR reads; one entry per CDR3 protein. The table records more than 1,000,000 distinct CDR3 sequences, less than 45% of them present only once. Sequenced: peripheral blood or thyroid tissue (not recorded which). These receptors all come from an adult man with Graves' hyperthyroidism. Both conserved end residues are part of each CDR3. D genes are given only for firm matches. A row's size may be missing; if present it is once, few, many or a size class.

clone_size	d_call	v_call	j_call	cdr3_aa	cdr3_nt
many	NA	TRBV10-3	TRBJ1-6	CAISDLGGPNSPLHF	TGTGCCATCAGTGATCTGGGGGGGCCTAATTCACCCCTCCACTTT
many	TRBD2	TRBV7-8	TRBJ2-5	CASGGGRAEETQYF	TGTGCCAGCGGTGGCGGGAGGGCGGAAGAGACCCAGTACTTC
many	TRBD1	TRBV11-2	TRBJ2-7	CASSSPGTGIYEQYF	TGTGCCAGCAGCTCGCCCGGGACAGGGATCTACGAGCAGTACTTC
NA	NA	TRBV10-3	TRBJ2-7	CASVWESSYEQYF	TGTGCCAGCGTGTGGGAGAGCTCCTACGAGCAGTACTTC
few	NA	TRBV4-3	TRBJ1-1	CASSQDTLRLLDTEAFF	TGCGCCAGCAGCCAAGATACACTCCGACTACTGGACACTGAAGCTTTCTTT
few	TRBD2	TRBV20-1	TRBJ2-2	CSAAIAGGTGELFF	TGCAGTGCTGCTATAGCGGGGGGCACCGGGGAGCTGTTTTTT
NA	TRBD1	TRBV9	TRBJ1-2	CASSVGGQGRFYGYTF	TGTGCCAGCAGCGTAGGTGGACAGGGGCGGTTTTATGGCTACACCTTC
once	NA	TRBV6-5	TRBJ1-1	CAISINPGTEAFF	TGTGCCATCTCGATCAATCCGGGCACTGAAGCTTTCTTT
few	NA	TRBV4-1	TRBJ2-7	CASSQEEQVNYEQYF	TGCGCCAGCAGCCAAGAAGAACAGGTGAACTACGAGCAGTACTTC
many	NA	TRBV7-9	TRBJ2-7	CASSPGIHEQYF	TGTGCCAGTAGCCCGGGGATCCACGAGCAGTACTTC
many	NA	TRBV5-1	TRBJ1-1	CASSLGGRQNTEAFF	TGCGCCAGCAGCTTGGGGGGACGCCAGAACACTGAAGCTTTCTTT
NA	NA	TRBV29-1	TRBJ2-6	CSAMTGANVLTF	TGCAGTGCCATGACAGGGGCCAACGTCCTGACTTTC
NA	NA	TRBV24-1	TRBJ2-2	CATSDLGQNTGELFF	TGTGCCACCAGTGATCTGGGACAGAACACCGGGGAGCTGTTTTTT
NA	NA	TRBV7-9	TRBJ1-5	CASTPGLAGAEHF	TGTGCCAGCACCCCGGGACTAGCGGGAGCCGAGCATTTT
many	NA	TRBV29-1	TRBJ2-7	CSAQIGYEQYF	TGCAGCGCCCAGATCGGGTACGAGCAGTACTTC
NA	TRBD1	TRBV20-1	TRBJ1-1	CSASSGQGAVDTEAFF	TGCAGTGCTAGCTCGGGACAGGGGGCTGTTGACACTGAAGCTTTCTTT
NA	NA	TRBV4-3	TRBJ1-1	CASSQGLRGNTEAFF	TGCGCCAGCAGCCAAGGGTTAAGGGGGAACACTGAAGCTTTCTTT